The 11 T cell receptor beta chains in this list originate from one sample, sequenced in a study of blood T cell repertoires in COVID-19. Profiled with immunoSEQ multiplex PCR; TCRdb holds only in-frame clones, not every one. This sample has approximately 330,000 clones, with about 86% found just once. What was sequenced was PBMCs or T cells enriched from blood (not recorded which). The receptors were gathered from a woman in her thirties or forties with acute COVID-19.

The V gene is TRBV6-5, the J gene TRBJ1-4; possible D gene TRBD1, 6 bases. Germline CDR1 and CDR2: MNHEY and SVGAGI. The V end lost 4 bases, the J end lost 0 bases, and 12 bases lay between the germline ends. CDR3 length: 16 residues. The CDR3 DNA sequence: TGTGCCAGCAGTTCCGGGACAAGGCCAACTAATGAAAAACTGTTTTTT. It yields the protein CASSSGTRPTNEKLFF.

The V call is TRBV5-4, the J call TRBJ2-5; 12 nucleotides align to TRBD1. Germline trimming cut 4 bases from V and 5 bases from J; bases unmatched to any gene: 12. CDR1 and CDR2 (germline): SGHNT, YYREEE (reference sequence). This CDR3 contains 17 residues. The CDR3 nucleotides are TGTGCCAGCAGCCCACCGGGGACAGGGGGCGCAAGGGAGACCCAGTACTTC. Its protein product is CASSPPGTGGARETQYF.

The genes are TRBV6-5 and TRBJ1-6, with a possible D match to TRBD1 (5 bases). The CDR3 consists of 12 residues. The germline V and J ends were trimmed by 6 bases and 9 bases, with 9 bases remaining between them. Germline lookup yields CDR1 MNHEY and CDR2 SVGAGI. CDR3 in DNA: TGTGCCAGCAGGGACCAGGGTTCACCCCTCCACTTT. Residues: CASRDQGSPLHF.

The chain is built from TRBV7-9 and TRBJ2-1; 10 bases are shared with TRBD2. J gave up 5 bases and V 1 base, and 8 bases lay outside the gene matches. This CDR3 is built from 17 residues. Germline-derived CDR1 and CDR2 are SEHNR and FQNEAQ (reference sequence). The CDR3 region is CASSLGASGSSDNEQFF. The CDR3 DNA is TGTGCCAGCAGCTTAGGTGCTAGCGGGAGTTCTGACAATGAGCAGTTCTTC. Full variable domain (rest looked up from reference TRBV7-9 and TRBJ2-1): DTGVSQNPRHKITKRGQNVTFRCDPISEHNRLYWYRQTLGQGPEFLTYFQNEAQLEKSRLLSDRFSAERPKGSFSTLEIQRTEQGDSAMYLCASSLGASGSSDNEQFFGPGTRLTVL.

The V call is TRBV29-1, the J call TRBJ2-5; D is unclear. V lost 1 base to trimming and J lost 1 base, with 4 bases between them. This CDR3 is 12 amino acids long. Germline lookup yields CDR1 SQVTM and CDR2 ANQGSEA. The DNA of the CDR3 is TGCAGCGTTGAAGGGCTCCAAGAGACCCAGTACTTC. It specifies CSVEGLQETQYF.

This clone was detected only a few times. The genes are TRBV3-1 (or the pseudogene TRBV3-2) and TRBJ2-1, with D tentatively TRBD2 (6 bases). Trimming stripped 6 bases from V and 0 bases from J, with 9 bases between. Per the germline V gene, CDR1 is LGHDT and CDR2 is YNNKEL (reference sequence). The CDR3 has 14 residues. CDR3 in DNA: TGTGCCAGCAGTGGGCGGGGCTCCTACAATGAGCAGTTCTTC. Translated: CASSGRGSYNEQFF.

The V and J genes are TRBV24-1 and TRBJ2-1; 8 bases map to TRBD1. The germline gives CDR1 KGHDR, CDR2 SFDVKD. This CDR3 spans 16 amino acids. V dropped 3 bases and J dropped 7; count of bases not matched to a gene: 10. CDR3 amino acids: CATSDPGGAIYNEQFF. Written as DNA, the CDR3 is TGTGCCACCAGTGATCCAGGGGGCGCGATTTATAATGAGCAGTTCTTC.

The chain links TRBV11-2 to TRBJ2-5, with 8 bases identical to TRBD1. V gave up 4 bases and J gave up 9 bases; unmatched junction bases: 10. The CDR3 has 14 residues. Germline lookup yields CDR1 SGHAT and CDR2 FQNNGV. The DNA of the CDR3 is TGTGCCAGCAGCTCGACAGGACAGGGTATGGCCCAGTACTTC. Translating gives CASSSTGQGMAQYF. Based on the CDR3 plus reference TRBV11-2 and TRBJ2-5, the full variable domain is EAGVAQSPRYKIIEKRQSVAFWCNPISGHATLYWYQQILGQGPKLLIQFQNNGVVDDSQLPKDRFSAERLKGVDSTLKIQPAKLEDSAVYLCASSSTGQGMAQYFGPGTRLLVL.

The rearrangement uses TRBV7-8 and TRBJ1-2; tentative D call: TRBD1 (6 bases). V shed 5 bases and J shed 2 bases, with 12 bases lying between them. The CDR3 contains 14 residues. Looked up from germline, CDR1 is SGHVS and CDR2 is FQNEAQ. CDR3 protein: CASSPQGINYGYTF. The CDR3 nucleotides read TGTGCCAGCAGCCCTCAGGGGATCAACTATGGCTACACCTTC.

The chain couples TRBV10-3 to TRBJ1-6; the D gene is possibly TRBD1 (5 bases). The CDR3 spans 12 residues. Germline CDR1 ENHRY, CDR2 SYGVKD. V lost 5 bases to trimming and J lost 15 bases, with 14 bases between them. The CDR3 region has the DNA TGTGCCATCAGTCCCGACAGATTTCTCCTCCACTTT. The encoded protein is CAISPDRFLLHF.

This chain joins TRBV28 and TRBJ2-2, with TRBD2 matching over 9 bases. CDR1 is MDHEN and CDR2 is SYDVKM in the germline V gene. The V gene end was trimmed by 3 bases and the J gene end by 1 base; junction bases not matched to a gene: 0. The CDR3 covers 15 residues. CDR3 in amino acids: CASSFSGRNTGELFF. CDR3 nucleotides: TGTGCCAGCAGTTTTAGCGGGAGGAACACCGGGGAGCTGTTTTTT.